The rows below give T cell receptor beta chains drawn from one sample of a study of OX40 agonist ivuxolimab in advanced cancers. Data came from immunoSEQ multiplex PCR; TCRdb stores just in-frame clones and leaves some out. This table holds roughly 80,000 clones, about 85% found once. The sequences come from CD4+ or CD8+ T cells sorted from blood, collected in a trial of the OX40 agonist ivuxolimab. The receptors shown here come from an adult with an advanced solid tumor such as melanoma, head and neck, liver or kidney cancer. Both conserved end residues are part of each CDR3. The D gene is left open where the match is weak. For some rows the clone size is stated as once, few or many, or as a class when expanded; others skip it.

>TRBJ1-2|TRBV6-1|TRBD1|medium-sized
TGTGCCAGCAGTGGACAGGGTGTAAACACCTTC
CASSGQGVNTF
>TRBJ2-5|TRBV4-2|-|-
TGTGCCAGCAGCCAGAACCTTGTCATAGGGACCCAGTACTTC
CASSQNLVIGTQYF
>TRBJ2-1|TRBV7-2|-|-
TGTGCCAGCAGCTTGTTAAGGAGTGAGCAGTTCTTC
CASSLLRSEQFF
>TRBJ2-1|TRBV5-1|-|-
TGCGCCAGCAGCTACTTCCCCGACAGGTCCGGCAACAATGAGCAGTTCTTC
CASSYFPDRSGNNEQFF
>TRBJ1-1|TRBV7-8|-|-
TGTGCCAGCAGCTTCCCAGAGACCGCAAAAGCTTTCTTT
CASSFPETAKAFF
>TRBJ1-2|TRBV2|-|-
TGTGCCAGCAGTGAAGCAACAGGCCTACTTTATGGCTACACCTTC
CASSEATGLLYGYTF
>TRBJ1-2|TRBV10-3|-|once
TGTGCCATCAGTGTAGAGGCAAACTATGGCTACACCTTC
CAISVEANYGYTF
>TRBJ1-3|TRBV19|-|-
TGTGCCAGTAGTATAACGGGCGGTTTCTCTGGAAACACCATATATTTT
CASSITGGFSGNTIYF
>TRBJ1-4|TRBV7-9|TRBD1|-
TGTGCCAGCAGCTTAGCGCAGGGGGGAGGTGAAAAACTGTTTTTT
CASSLAQGGGEKLFF
>TRBJ2-5|TRBV7-2|-|once
TGTGCCAGCAGCCCGCCGGGAGAAGAGACCCAGTACTTC
CASSPPGEETQYF
>TRBJ1-5|TRBV6-6|-|-
TGTGCCAGCAGCTCTCGCCCGGGGTCCCCTCCGCATTTT
CASSSRPGSPPHF
>TRBJ2-7|TRBV6-5|-|-
TGTGCCAGCGCACGTTCGGTAGGCTCCTACGAGCAGTACTTC
CASARSVGSYEQYF
>TRBJ2-1|TRBV4-1|-|-
TGCGCCAGCAGCCAAGATGGATCCTACAATGAGCAGTTCTTC
CASSQDGSYNEQFF
>TRBJ1-1|TRBV6-5|TRBD1|-
TGTGCCAGCAGCCCAACCTTAGGCAGGGGGGCTGAAGCTTTCTTT
CASSPTLGRGAEAFF
>TRBJ1-2|TRBV28|-|-
TGTGCCAGCAGTTTAGCCCGGAACTATGGCTACACCTTC
CASSLARNYGYTF
>TRBJ2-5|TRBV7-6|-|-
TGTGCCAGCGCGCGGGACCTTAAGCGTGAGACCCAGTACTTC
CASARDLKRETQYF
>TRBJ1-2|TRBV7-2|-|-
TGTGCCAGCAGCTTACTACAGGGTGGTGGCTACACCTTC
CASSLLQGGGYTF
>TRBJ1-1|TRBV7-6|-|-
TGTGCCAGCAGCTTGAGGGTTGACACTGAAGCTTTCTTT
CASSLRVDTEAFF
>TRBJ1-5|TRBV28|-|-
TGTGCCAGCCAGGCGGGCGGGAATCAGCCCCAGCATTTT
CASQAGGNQPQHF
>TRBJ2-7|TRBV6-1|TRBD1|-
TGTGCCGTATGGGATTCGGGACAGGCAACCTACGAGCAGTACTTC
CAVWDSGQATYEQYF
>TRBJ1-1|TRBV16|-|medium-sized
TGTGCCAGCAGCCAATCGTACGGGGCGGACACTGAAGCTTTCTTT
CASSQSYGADTEAFF
>TRBJ2-1|TRBV10-3|TRBD2|-
TGTGCCGTGGCTAGCGGGAGAGGTTACAATGAGCAGTTCTTC
CAVASGRGYNEQFF
>TRBJ2-4|TRBV5-1|-|-
TGCGCCAGCAGCTTGTCGGGGGGCGGGTTTCGGAACATTCAGTACTTC
CASSLSGGGFRNIQYF
>TRBJ2-2|TRBV6-5|-|-
TGTGCCAGCAGTTACCCGGGCGGACTCACCGGGGAGCTGTTTTTT
CASSYPGGLTGELFF
>TRBJ2-3|TRBV7-2|-|-
TGTGCCAGCAGCTTTAGCGGCACAGATACGCAGTATTTT
CASSFSGTDTQYF
>TRBJ2-1|TRBV11-2|TRBD2|-
TGTGCCAGCAGCCCACCGGGACTAGCCGACTGGTTCTTC
CASSPPGLADWFF
>TRBJ1-5|TRBV30|-|-
TGTGCCTGGAAAGAGGGACGGCATAGCAATCAGCCCCAGCATTTT
CAWKEGRHSNQPQHF
>TRBJ1-5|TRBV7-8|-|-
TGTGCCAGCAGCCCGGACTCCGGTGGTCAGCCCCAGCATTTT
CASSPDSGGQPQHF
>TRBJ1-2|TRBV7-8|-|-
TGTGCCAGCAGCTTGCGCCGACAGCCAACTAACTATGGCTACACCTTC
CASSLRRQPTNYGYTF
>TRBJ2-6|TRBV7-3|-|-
TGTGCCAGCAGCTTCTCTGGGCCTGGGGCCAACGTCCTGACTTTC
CASSFSGPGANVLTF
>TRBJ1-5|TRBV5-1|-|-
TGCGCCAGCAGCTTGGGGGTTGGGGGGAACCAGCCCCAGCATTTT
CASSLGVGGNQPQHF
>TRBJ2-4|TRBV5-1|-|-
TGCGCCAGCAGCCCAAGTGGAGCCACAAACATTCAGTACTTC
CASSPSGATNIQYF
>TRBJ2-7|TRBV29-1|-|-
TGCAGCGTTGAAGGAGCGGGCTACGAGCAGTACTTC
CSVEGAGYEQYF
>TRBJ1-2|TRBV28|TRBD1|-
TGTGCCAGCAGAACCGGGACAGCGATGACTAACTATGGCTACACCTTC
CASRTGTAMTNYGYTF
>TRBJ1-5|TRBV9|-|few
TGTGCCAGCAGCCGGGAGGGCCTCCCAACAATGTACCAGCCCCAGCATTTT
CASSREGLPTMYQPQHF
>TRBJ2-5|TRBV5-8|-|-
TGTGCCAGCAGCTTTCAAGGGGGGGCGCGTAGGGAGACCCAGTACTTC
CASSFQGGARRETQYF
>TRBJ2-1|TRBV5-1|-|-
TGCGCCAGCAGCGCGGCTTACAATGAGCAGTTCTTC
CASSAAYNEQFF
>TRBJ2-7|TRBV7-9|TRBD1|-
TGTGCCAGCAGCTGGAGTGGGGACAGGACTAACTACGAGCAGTACTTC
CASSWSGDRTNYEQYF
>TRBJ2-5|TRBV5-4|-|-
TGTGCCAGCAGCTTGCCATCTGGGAGCCTGGGGACCCAGTACTTC
CASSLPSGSLGTQYF
>TRBJ1-1|TRBV6-6|-|few
TGTGCCAGCAGTTATGGAGGGCGGACTGAAGCTTTCTTT
CASSYGGRTEAFF
>TRBJ2-7|TRBV7-2|-|-
TGTGCCAGCAGCTTAGGGTATGGGCAGACGACTACCTACGAGCAGTACTTC
CASSLGYGQTTTYEQYF
>TRBJ1-5|TRBV11-1|-|-
TGTGCCAGCAGCTGGGCAGGGACTAGTGTTCATCAGCCCCAGCATTTT
CASSWAGTSVHQPQHF
>TRBJ1-2|TRBV19|TRBD1|-
TGTGCCAGTAGTCGACGGACAGGGGGCAACTATGGCTACACCTTC
CASSRRTGGNYGYTF
>TRBJ2-4|TRBV6-1|-|-
TGTGCCAGCAGTGAAACTAGTATGGGAGGCAAAAACATTCAGTACTTC
CASSETSMGGKNIQYF
>TRBJ1-4|TRBV19|-|-
TGTGCCAGTAGTTGGCAGGGGAAAAAACTGTTTTTT
CASSWQGKKLFF
>TRBJ1-2|TRBV7-2|-|few
TGTGCCAGCAGCTTGGCGAGCACCCCGTTGGGCTACACCTTC
CASSLASTPLGYTF
>TRBJ2-5|TRBV7-9|-|-
TGTGCCAGCAGCTCTTACGCCGGGCGGGCAGGGGAAGAGACCCAGTACTTC
CASSSYAGRAGEETQYF
>TRBJ1-3|TRBV6-9|-|-
TGTGCCAGCAGTTATTCAGCAGGGAAACCCTCTGGAAACACCATATATTTT
CASSYSAGKPSGNTIYF
>TRBJ2-1|TRBV6-7|-|-
TGTGCCAGCAGTTACTCCCCTGGGGCGGGGACTGGATACAATGAGCAGTTCTTC
CASSYSPGAGTGYNEQFF
>TRBJ2-3|TRBV2|TRBD2|-
TGTGCCAGCAGTGAATTAGGACTAGCTACAGATACGCAGTATTTT
CASSELGLATDTQYF
>TRBJ2-2|TRBV7-8|-|-
TGTGCCAGCAGCCCTGGAGCCTGGGGCACCGGGGAGCTGTTTTTT
CASSPGAWGTGELFF
>TRBJ2-6|TRBV6-1|-|-
TGTGCCAGCAGCCCCGCCACTTCTGGGGCCAACGTCCTGACTTTC
CASSPATSGANVLTF
>TRBJ1-5|TRBV7-8|TRBD1|-
TGTGCCAGCAGCTTACGGGACAGCCCAAATCAGCCCCAGCATTTT
CASSLRDSPNQPQHF
>TRBJ2-1|TRBV5-6|TRBD1|-
TGTGCCAGCAGCTTGTTCGGGGTCAGGGGGTCTATCTACAATGAGCAGTTCTTC
CASSLFGVRGSIYNEQFF